The present T cell receptor (beta chain) was sequenced within a study of T cell clones after liver transplantation. Study in general: Post-transplant blood was tracked for graft-donor-reactive T cell clones identified in a pre-transplant mixed lymphocyte reaction. At least one year of complete immunosuppression withdrawal without enzymes over twice normal defined tolerance. Points from the study as a whole: In 5 of 8 subjects, circulating graft-donor-reactive CD4 TCRbeta sequences fell significantly after transplant.

Thawed unstimulated PBMCs were FACS-sorted by CD3, CD4 and CD8 into two populations. In the case of this clone: The antigen is undetermined.

Repertoires were generated with immunoSEQ multiplex PCR, while TCRdb's copy carries only in-frame clones and drops some. In the table there are some 59,000 clones, 70% to 75% of which are singletons. Per germline, CDR1 MDHEN and CDR2 SYDVKM. V shed 1 base and J 9 bases; nucleotides not matched to a gene: 15. This CDR3 is 17 amino acids long. V gene TRBV28 combines with J gene TRBJ2-1; 7 nucleotides align to TRBD2. The clonotype was recovered from a human donor who received a liver transplant. The sequencing used CD4+ T cells from blood, collected before liver transplant. This CDR3 is CASSLLVAGHSGGEQFF. CDR3 nucleotides: TGTGCCAGCAGTTTATTGGTAGCGGGCCACTCGGGGGGTGAGCAGTTCTTC.